Described below is a single TCR beta chain sequence and its context. This record belongs to a study of blood T cells in healthy people across ages. This CDR3 contains 16 residues. V lost 5 bases to trimming and J lost 2 bases; unmatched junction nucleotides: 10. CDR1 and CDR2 from the germline V gene are PRHDT and FYEKMQ (reference sequence). Sample-barcoded 5' priming and a J-beta primer mix drove a second PCR of roughly 6 to 12 cycles. Using its own MiXCR run on the 5' RACE reads, TCRdb lists one record per CDR3 protein. The sample gives approximately 1.5 million distinct CDR3 sequences, roughly 30% of which show up once; around 10% is in the top ten.

The sequence derives from a young woman in good health. This chain links TRBV13 with TRBJ2-3, with TRBD1 matching over 7 bases. The sample comprised blood. CDR3 sequence: CASSPNRDRPTDTQYF. The CDR3 nucleotides read TGTGCCAGCAGCCCAAACCGGGACAGACCCACAGATACGCAGTATTTT.